This note documents a single T cell receptor (beta chain) sequence. The CDR3 sequence is 13 residues long. CDR1 LNHDA and CDR2 SQIVND come from the germline V gene (reference sequence). V was clipped by 10 bases and J by 4 bases, with 13 bases between them. The repertoire was sequenced with immunoSEQ multiplex PCR; TCRdb's copy has only in-frame clones and lacks some. The profile shows around 310,000 clones, 90% of them singletons. Seattle enrolled patients during active infection and tracked them longitudinally. This specimen belongs to a study of blood T cell repertoires in COVID-19. Study information: PBMCs, B-cell-depleted T cells, or T cells were the source of the cDNA or gDNA that made up the material.

Sequenced sample: peripheral blood. The sequence was collected from a woman in her 40s with COVID-19, enrolled during active disease. This chain links TRBV19 with TRBJ2-2, with D possibly being TRBD2 (5 bases). The CDR3 DNA follows: TGTGCCACTTCCCCTGGGAGCACCGGGGAGCTGTTTTTT. Its protein is CATSPGSTGELFF.